Presented here are 21 T cell receptor beta chains from one specimen sequenced in a study of OX40 agonist ivuxolimab in advanced cancers. Clones were read by immunoSEQ multiplex PCR, and TCRdb kept only the in-frame ones, dropping some. The data hold 65,000 to 75,000 clones, with approximately 88% observed a single time. The starting material was CD4+ or CD8+ T cells sorted from blood, obtained in a trial of the OX40 agonist ivuxolimab. These receptors were taken from an adult with an advanced solid tumor such as melanoma, head and neck, liver or kidney cancer.

The CDR3 reads CSFSSGNTDTQYF. CDR3 nucleotides: TGCAGCTTCTCTTCGGGGAACACAGATACGCAGTATTTT. The J gene is TRBJ2-3, the V gene TRBV29-1; D may be TRBD2 (5 bases). Trimming took 8 bases from V and 2 from J, leaving 14 bases between them. This CDR3 is built from 13 residues. Germline lookup yields CDR1 SQVTM and CDR2 ANQGSEA.

The chain links TRBV7-8 to TRBJ2-3; D possibly corresponds to TRBD2 (5 bases). Trimming shortened V by 5 bases and J by 0 bases, and 18 bases separated the two germline ends. The CDR3 length is 17 residues. CDR1 SGHVS and CDR2 FQNEAQ come from the germline V gene. The CDR3: CASSPGRTAASTDTQYF. The CDR3 nucleotides read TGTGCCAGCAGCCCCGGTAGGACTGCAGCTAGCACAGATACGCAGTATTTT.

The rearrangement links TRBV5-4 to TRBJ2-2; D ambiguous. Trimming left V 3 bases short and J 8 bases short, with 17 bases between. The CDR3 totals 15 residues. The V gene's germline CDR1 is SGHNT and CDR2 YYREEE (reference sequence). The CDR3 is CASSSRARAEGELFF. CDR3 nucleotide sequence: TGTGCCAGCAGCTCCCGGGCCCGCGCTGAAGGGGAGCTGTTTTTT.

V and J are TRBV9 and TRBJ2-7; possible D gene TRBD2, 6 bases. V dropped 0 bases and J dropped 0 bases, with 10 bases sitting between them. The germline V gene has CDR1 SGDLS and CDR2 YYNGEE. The length of the CDR3 is 15 residues. CDR3: CASSVDGGASYEQYF. CDR3 sequence (DNA): TGTGCCAGCAGCGTAGATGGCGGGGCCTCCTACGAGCAGTACTTC. Full variable domain (outside the CDR3, taken from reference TRBV9 and TRBJ2-7): DSGVTQTPKHLITATGQRVTLRCSPRSGDLSVYWYQQSLDQGLQFLIQYYNGEERAKGNILERFSAQQFPDLHSELNLSSLELGDSALYFCASSVDGGASYEQYFGPGTRLTVT.

This chain uses TRBV6-5 with TRBJ2-3; D not resolved. Germline loops: CDR1 MNHEY, CDR2 SVGAGI. V was shortened by 4 bases and J by 1 base, with 15 bases between the two germline ends. The CDR3 runs 16 residues. The CDR3 DNA reads TGTGCCAGCAGTTCTGGCGGTGGCTACCGCACAGATACGCAGTATTTT. Its translation: CASSSGGGYRTDTQYF.

This chain uses TRBV28 with TRBJ2-5; D is ambiguous. The CDR3 extends over 11 amino acids. The germline CDR1 and CDR2 sequences are MDHEN and SYDVKM. V lost 2 bases and J 5 bases, leaving 3 bases between the germline ends. CDR3 region: CASSLRETQYF. DNA for the CDR3: TGTGCCAGCAGTTTAAGGGAGACCCAGTACTTC.

The rearrangement links TRBV5-1 to TRBJ2-3; 7 bases align to TRBD1. V shed 6 bases, J shed 2 bases, and the junction held 6 bases outside the gene matches. Germline loops: CDR1 SGHRS, CDR2 YFSETQ. The CDR3 is 14 residues long. The CDR3 sequence is CASTPTGTTDTQYF. CDR3 bases: TGCGCCAGCACCCCGACAGGGACCACAGATACGCAGTATTTT.

The chain joins TRBV15 to TRBJ1-4; 8 nucleotides match TRBD1. Germline V gives CDR1 LNHNV, CDR2 YYDKDF (reference sequence). This CDR3 comprises 15 residues. V lost 5 bases and J lost 5; bases outside the gene matches: 7. CDR3 protein: CATSARQGPNEKLFF. The CDR3 DNA follows: TGTGCCACCAGCGCACGACAGGGGCCGAATGAAAAACTGTTTTTT.

The genes are TRBV6-1 and TRBJ1-5; D gene ambiguous. CDR3 size: 14 residues. The germline CDR1 and CDR2 sequences are MNHNS and SASEGT. V was trimmed by 4 bases and J by 9 bases, leaving 16 bases between them. Written as DNA, the CDR3 is TGTGCCAGCAGTGCGGGCGGGAATAAGGGGCCCCAGCATTTT. It is translated as CASSAGGNKGPQHF.

This clone was recorded only once. This sequence joins TRBV2 and TRBJ1-5; 9 nucleotides match TRBD1. The CDR3 is made up of 15 amino acids. Germline V CDR1 and CDR2: SNHLY, FYNNEI. V was clipped by 8 bases and J by 6 bases; unmatched bases: 11. This chain's CDR3 is CASGGDRASGQPQHF. The CDR3 DNA reads as TGTGCCAGCGGGGGGGACAGGGCTTCGGGTCAGCCCCAGCATTTT.

The V call is TRBV6-1, the J call TRBJ2-3; tentatively, D is TRBD1 or TRBD2 (6 bases each). Trimming left V 2 bases short and J 4 bases short, with 22 bases between. There are 18 residues in the CDR3. Looked up from germline, CDR1 is MNHNS and CDR2 is SASEGT. CDR3 in DNA: TGTGCCAGCAGTGAATCCCCGGCATCGGGGGCCGGATCAGATACGCAGTATTTT. It encodes CASSESPASGAGSDTQYF.

The rearrangement links TRBV6-5 to TRBJ2-6, with D possibly matching TRBD1 (6 bases). This CDR3 has 15 amino acids. V was pared by 6 bases and J by 2 bases, with 11 bases between. In germline, CDR1 is MNHEY, CDR2 SVGAGI. The CDR3 DNA is TGTGCCAGCAGACCCAACAGGGCTGGGGCCAACGTCCTGACTTTC. Its protein is CASRPNRAGANVLTF.

The chain uses TRBV5-1 and TRBJ2-3, with D perhaps TRBD1 or TRBD2 (5 bases each). The CDR3 sequence is 16 residues long. Deletions cut 0 bases from V and 1 base from J, with 12 bases between. Germline V CDR1 and CDR2: SGHRS, YFSETQ. CDR3: CASSLGGTHGTDTQYF. Here the CDR3 DNA reads TGCGCCAGCAGCTTGGGAGGGACCCATGGCACAGATACGCAGTATTTT.

The rearrangement uses TRBV27 and TRBJ1-1; 7 nucleotides match TRBD1. Germline CDR1 MNHEY, CDR2 SMNVEV (reference sequence). The CDR3 runs to 14 residues. Trimming cost V 5 bases and J 6 bases; bases outside gene matches: 9. This CDR3 is CASSTGQEVSEAFF. CDR3 sequence (DNA): TGTGCCAGCAGTACAGGACAGGAGGTATCTGAAGCTTTCTTT.

The CDR3, as DNA: TGTGCCAGCAGCCCGGTGGCCCCATCAGATACGCAGTATTTT. Translation gives CASSPVAPSDTQYF. The chain couples TRBV6-1 to TRBJ2-3; D not resolved. Between the trimmed V and J ends, which lost 6 bases and 4 bases, there was a span of 14 bases. CDR1 and CDR2 (germline): MNHNS, SASEGT. The CDR3 is made up of 14 amino acids.

The V and J genes are TRBV11-2 and TRBJ1-3; D unclear. V gave up 6 bases and J gave up 0 bases, with 15 bases separating them. The germline V gene has CDR1 SGHAT and CDR2 FQNNGV. This CDR3 is 16 amino acids long. CDR3 nucleotides: TGTGCCAGCAGGAGGCGCACCCAAACCTCTGGAAACACCATATATTTT. Its protein product is CASRRRTQTSGNTIYF.

The V and J genes are TRBV28 and TRBJ2-3; 12 bases agree with TRBD2. Germline V gene lookup returns CDR1 MDHEN and CDR2 SYDVKM. The CDR3 sequence is 17 residues long. J gave up 0 bases and V 3 bases, and 4 bases lay outside the gene matches. The CDR3 DNA sequence: TGTGCCAGCAGTTTCGGCGGACTAGCGGGGAGCACAGATACGCAGTATTTT. The encoded protein is CASSFGGLAGSTDTQYF.

V gene TRBV7-6 combines with J gene TRBJ1-3, with D possibly being TRBD1 (5 bases). Germline V gene data show CDR1 as SGHVS and CDR2 as FNYEAQ. This CDR3 spans 17 amino acids. Trimming cost V 5 bases and J 1 base, with 18 bases left between them. CDR3 amino acids: CASSPMGRVFSGNTIYF. The CDR3 nucleotides read TGTGCCAGCAGCCCGATGGGACGTGTTTTTTCTGGAAACACCATATATTTT.

The chain combines TRBV5-1 with TRBJ2-1; D unclear. V was cut by 3 bases and J by 5 bases, with 12 bases left in between. The germline V gene has CDR1 SGHRS and CDR2 YFSETQ. The CDR3 loop spans 14 amino acids. The CDR3 coding sequence is TGCGCCAGCAGCTGGATAGACGCTGACAATGAGCAGTTCTTC. It specifies CASSWIDADNEQFF.

V usage is TRBV19 and J usage is TRBJ1-1, with D perhaps TRBD1 (5 bases). Germline loops: CDR1 LNHDA, CDR2 SQIVND (reference sequence). Trimming took 7 bases from V and 1 from J, leaving 13 bases between them. The CDR3 is made up of 14 amino acids. In DNA form, the CDR3 reads TGTGCCAGTACCCCGGGACCTCAGAACACTGAAGCTTTCTTT. It is translated as CASTPGPQNTEAFF.

The chain joins TRBV19 to TRBJ2-3, with D tentatively TRBD2 (7 bases). The V end lost 3 bases, the J end lost 5 bases, and 15 bases lay between the germline ends. Looked up from germline, CDR1 is LNHDA and CDR2 is SQIVND (reference sequence). This CDR3 contains 15 residues. The CDR3 coding sequence is TGTGCCAGTAGTATTCTGTGGGGGGGCCGAGATACGCAGTATTTT. This translates into CASSILWGGRDTQYF. Complete variable domain (other parts from reference TRBV19 and TRBJ2-3): DGGITQSPKYLFRKEGQNVTLSCEQNLNHDAMYWYRQDPGQGLRLIYYSQIVNDFQKGDIAEGYSVSREKKESFPLTVTSAQKNPTAFYLCASSILWGGRDTQYFGPGTRLTVL.